Listed below are T cell receptor beta chains from one sample, sequenced in a study of human T cells and chemical hapten exposure. MiXCR, run by TCRdb on the RACE reads, gives a single entry per CDR3 protein. Altogether 150,000 to 200,000 distinct CDR3 sequences are present, almost 30% being singletons, with the ten largest covering under 3%. The sequencing here drew on whole blood, taken in connection with sensitization to the hapten diphenylcyclopropenone (DPC). These receptors were collected from a woman under 40 with alopecia areata. Some clones in this sample may be carry-over from other donors' samples. Both conserved end residues are part of each CDR3. The D gene is left open where the match is weak. Size values are once, few and many counts, or a class for expanded clones, and some rows have none.

>NA|NA|TRBJ2-3|TRBV10-3
TGTGCCATCAGTAGACAGTCTAGCACAGATACGCAGTATTTT
CAISRQSSTDTQYF
>TRBD2|few|TRBJ2-2|TRBV7-2
TGTGCCAGCAGCTCAAGACTAGCGGGAGGGCACGGGGAGCTGTTTTTT
CASSSRLAGGHGELFF
>NA|NA|TRBJ2-5|TRBV28
TGTGCCAGCAGCCTCGGGCGCCAAGAGACCCAGTACTTC
CASSLGRQETQYF
>NA|NA|TRBJ2-1|TRBV28
TGTGCCAGCAGTTTACCGGGAGAGTACAATGAGCAGTTCTTC
CASSLPGEYNEQFF
>NA|NA|TRBJ2-7|TRBV29-1
TGCAGCGTTGTTTATCAGGGCTCCTACGAGCAGTACTTC
CSVVYQGSYEQYF
>NA|few|TRBJ2-7|TRBV27
TGTGCCAGCAGTTTGGGGGGCCCCTACGAGCAGTACTTC
CASSLGGPYEQYF
>NA|NA|TRBJ2-7|TRBV5-1
TGCGCCAGCAGCATACAGGGTGGGGCGGACTACGAGCAGTACTTC
CASSIQGGADYEQYF
>TRBD2|few|TRBJ2-3|TRBV6-6
TGTGCCAGCAGAGCAGTATTAGCGGGGAGCACAGATACGCAGTATTTT
CASRAVLAGSTDTQYF
>NA|NA|TRBJ2-1|TRBV7-2
TGTGCCAGCAGCTTAGCGCGGGACAATGAGCGGTTCTTC
CASSLARDNERFF
>NA|NA|TRBJ1-4|TRBV6-1
TGTGCCAGCAGTACCCAAGGGAGGAAGGAAAAACTGTTTTTT
CASSTQGRKEKLFF
>NA|few|TRBJ2-6|TRBV12-3/TRBV12-4
TGTGCCAGCAGGAGGGCCTCTGGGGCCAACGTCCTGACTTTC
CASRRASGANVLTF
>TRBD1|NA|TRBJ2-2|TRBV7-8
TGTGCCAGCAGCCGGACAGGGCCCGGGGAGCTGTTTTTT
CASSRTGPGELFF
>NA|few|TRBJ1-2|TRBV11-2
TGTGCCAGCAGCTTTGGGGGACCTAACTATGGCTACACCTTC
CASSFGGPNYGYTF
>NA|few|TRBJ2-1|TRBV29-1
TGCAGCGTTGAAGATTTAGGGGGGGATACCAATGAGCAGTTCTTC
CSVEDLGGDTNEQFF
>NA|few|TRBJ2-1|TRBV20-1
TGCAGTGCCCCCTCGGCTAGGAGAAACAATGAGCAGTTCTTC
CSAPSARRNNEQFF
>NA|NA|TRBJ2-3|TRBV7-2
TGTGCCAGCAGCCCACAGTTGGGCGTTGGGACAGATACGCAGTATTTT
CASSPQLGVGTDTQYF
>NA|NA|TRBJ2-5|TRBV18
TGTGCCAGCTCACCTAGACGGGGCAGCGGATACGGGGAGACCCAGTACTTC
CASSPRRGSGYGETQYF
>TRBD1|NA|TRBJ2-7|TRBV7-9
TGTGCCAGCAGCCCAGGGACAGTAAAAGCCTACGAGCAGTACTTC
CASSPGTVKAYEQYF
>NA|few|TRBJ1-1|TRBV10-3
TGTGCCATCAGTGACCCGACAGGTAACACTGAAGCTTTCTTT
CAISDPTGNTEAFF
>TRBD2|NA|TRBJ2-5|TRBV20-1
TGCAGTGCTAGTTGGCTAGCGGTCCGCCAAGAGACCCAGTACTTC
CSASWLAVRQETQYF
>NA|few|TRBJ1-5|TRBV7-2
TGTGCCAGCAGCAATGGACGGGACCTACTCCAGCATTTT
CASSNGRDLLQHF
>NA|few|TRBJ1-2|TRBV7-2
TGTGCCAGCACCTCCGGCTGGGGTAAAGGGTCCTATGGCTACACCTTC
CASTSGWGKGSYGYTF
>NA|NA|TRBJ2-7|TRBV11-2
TGTGCCAGCAGCTCCCGGGGAGCGGGCGAGCAGTACTTC
CASSSRGAGEQYF
>NA|NA|TRBJ1-1|TRBV20-1
TGCAGTGCTTCGGGTCGAACTGAAGCTTTCTTT
CSASGRTEAFF
>NA|few|TRBJ2-1|TRBV10-3
TGTGCCATCCAGGCGAGCTCCTACAATGAGCAGTTCTTC
CAIQASSYNEQFF
>NA|NA|TRBJ1-3|TRBV28
TGTGCCAGCAACACCCCCCACGACTCTGGAAACACCATATATTTT
CASNTPHDSGNTIYF
>TRBD2|few|TRBJ2-1|TRBV7-2
TGTGCCAGCAGCTTAGTAGACGGACTAGCGGGGCGTGTCGTATTC
CASSLVDGLAGRVVF
>NA|few|TRBJ1-5|TRBV28
TGTGCCAGCAGTTTATTAGGCCCTAGGGCCCAGCATTTT
CASSLLGPRAQHF
>NA|few|TRBJ2-1|TRBV28
TGTGCCAGCAGCCTCACTACGCGCTACAATGAGCAGTTCTTC
CASSLTTRYNEQFF
>TRBD2|many|TRBJ2-1|TRBV2
TGTGCCAGCATAAGCTCAATGGTCCTAGCGGGAGTACCGCAGTTCTTC
CASISSMVLAGVPQFF
>NA|few|TRBJ1-1|TRBV7-2
TGTGCCAGCAGCCCCCTATTGGCTGAAGCTTTCTTT
CASSPLLAEAFF
>TRBD1|NA|TRBJ1-5|TRBV2
TGTGCCAGCAGTGAACGGACAGGTTATAGCAATCAGCCCCAGCATTTT
CASSERTGYSNQPQHF
>TRBD1|NA|TRBJ1-3|TRBV5-6
TGTGCCAGCAGCGCCAGACAGGGGCCGATCCGCACCATATATTTT
CASSARQGPIRTIYF
>NA|few|TRBJ2-5|TRBV20-1
TGCAGTGCTAGAGAGTCCCGGGGGATGGAGACCCAGTACTTC
CSARESRGMETQYF
>NA|few|TRBJ1-4|TRBV2
TGTGCCAGCAGTGAACGGCGAGCAACTAATGAAAAACTGTTTTTT
CASSERRATNEKLFF
>NA|NA|TRBJ1-2|TRBV4-3
TGCGCCAGCAGCCAAGAGAAATCCTATGGCTACACCTTC
CASSQEKSYGYTF
>NA|NA|TRBJ2-3|TRBV9
TGTGCCAGCAGCGTAACGGGCTCCACAGATACGCAGTATTTT
CASSVTGSTDTQYF
>NA|few|TRBJ2-7|TRBV28
TGTGCCAGCAGTTTCTTTTACCGGCCTCGCAGCTCCTACGAGCAGTACTTC
CASSFFYRPRSSYEQYF
>TRBD1|NA|TRBJ2-7|TRBV5-1
TGCGCCAGCAGCCCACTAACACCCGGGACAGGGGGCTACGAGCAGTACTTC
CASSPLTPGTGGYEQYF
>NA|NA|TRBJ2-7|TRBV25-1
TGTGCCAGCAGTGAATATTCCGCAGGGCTCGACGAGCAGTACTTC
CASSEYSAGLDEQYF
>NA|few|TRBJ2-2|TRBV19
TGTGCCAGTAGTATCGCGGGGACCGGGGAGCTGTTTTTT
CASSIAGTGELFF
>TRBD2|few|TRBJ2-4|TRBV6-2/TRBV6-3
TGTGCCAGCAGTTACTCGAAGGGAGCGGGAGGTCTAGTTGACATTCAGTACTTC
CASSYSKGAGGLVDIQYF
>NA|few|TRBJ1-1|TRBV28
TGTGCCAGCAGTTTAGGCAGGCTTGTTAGGGCTGAAGCTTTCTTT
CASSLGRLVRAEAFF
>NA|few|TRBJ1-5|TRBV28
TGTGCCAGCAGGGAGGGGTATCAGCCCCAGCATTTT
CASREGYQPQHF
>NA|NA|TRBJ2-5|TRBV12-3/TRBV12-4
TGTGCCAGCACCCCGGGTCACAGCGAAGAGACCCAGTACTTC
CASTPGHSEETQYF
>NA|many|TRBJ1-6|TRBV7-2
TGTGCCAGCAGCTTAGGGGGCTATAATTCACCCCTCCACTTT
CASSLGGYNSPLHF
>TRBD1|NA|TRBJ2-7|TRBV18
TGTGCCAGCTCACCACCGGGACAGAGGTACGAGCAGTACTTC
CASSPPGQRYEQYF
>NA|NA|TRBJ1-2|TRBV9
TGTGCCAGCAGAGCACTAGGAAACTATGGCTACACCTTC
CASRALGNYGYTF
>NA|NA|TRBJ1-1|TRBV2
TGTGCCAGCAGTTATCTCCCTGGACAGGAAGCTTTCTTT
CASSYLPGQEAFF
>TRBD2|NA|TRBJ2-1|TRBV27
TGTGCCAGCATTCGTTCCGGGACTAGCGGTCTCTACAATGAGCAGTTCTTC
CASIRSGTSGLYNEQFF
>NA|NA|TRBJ1-2|TRBV6-5
TGTGCCAGCAGTTACTCGCCGGGTTACTATGGCTACACCTTC
CASSYSPGYYGYTF
>TRBD2|NA|TRBJ2-1|TRBV5-1
TGCGCCAGCAGCTTGGTGGCGGGAGGATACAATGAGCAGTTCTTC
CASSLVAGGYNEQFF
>NA|NA|TRBJ2-2|TRBV30
TGTGCCTGGAGCCCGCGGGGTCGACAAACCGGGGAGCTGTTTTTT
CAWSPRGRQTGELFF
>NA|NA|TRBJ2-3|TRBV4-3
TGCGCCGCCAGTCTCGGACTCAACACAGATACGCAGTATTTT
CAASLGLNTDTQYF
>NA|few|TRBJ2-7|TRBV10-3
TGTGCCATCAGCCTCAGGGGCCCCTCCTACGAGCAGTACTTC
CAISLRGPSYEQYF
>TRBD1|NA|TRBJ2-3|TRBV20-1
TGCAGTGCAACACAGGGGGCAAGGGAAGATACGCAGTATTTT
CSATQGAREDTQYF
>NA|NA|TRBJ1-5|TRBV7-2
TGTGCCAGCAGCTTAGTCGCGGGGGTCGGGGGCAATCAGCCCCAGCATTTT
CASSLVAGVGGNQPQHF